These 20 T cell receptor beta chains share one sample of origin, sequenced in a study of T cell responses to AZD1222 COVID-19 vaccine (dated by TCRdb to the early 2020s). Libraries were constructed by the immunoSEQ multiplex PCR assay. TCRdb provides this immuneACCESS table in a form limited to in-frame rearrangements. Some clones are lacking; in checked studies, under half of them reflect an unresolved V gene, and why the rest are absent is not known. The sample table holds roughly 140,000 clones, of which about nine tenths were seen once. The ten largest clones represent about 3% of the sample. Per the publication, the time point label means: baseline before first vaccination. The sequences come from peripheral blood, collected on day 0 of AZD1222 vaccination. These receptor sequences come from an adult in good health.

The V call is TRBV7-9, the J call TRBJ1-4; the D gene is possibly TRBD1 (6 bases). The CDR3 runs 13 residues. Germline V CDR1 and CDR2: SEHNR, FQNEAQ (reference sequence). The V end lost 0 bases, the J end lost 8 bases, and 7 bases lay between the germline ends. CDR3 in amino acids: CASSLAGGEKLFF. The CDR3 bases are TGTGCCAGCAGCTTAGCGGGGGGCGAAAAACTGTTTTTT.

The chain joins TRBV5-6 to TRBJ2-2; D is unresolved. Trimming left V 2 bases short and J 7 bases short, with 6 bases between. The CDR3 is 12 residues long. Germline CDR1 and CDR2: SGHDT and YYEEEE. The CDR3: CASSFPVGELFF. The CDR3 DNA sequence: TGTGCCAGCAGCTTTCCCGTCGGGGAGCTGTTTTTT.

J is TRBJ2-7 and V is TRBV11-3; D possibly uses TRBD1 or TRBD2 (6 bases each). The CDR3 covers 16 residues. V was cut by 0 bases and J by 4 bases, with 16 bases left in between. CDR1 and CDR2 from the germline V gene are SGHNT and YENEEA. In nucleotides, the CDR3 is TGTGCCAGCAGCTTAGAGAACCCCCAGGGGAGGTACGAGCAGTACTTC. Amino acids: CASSLENPQGRYEQYF.

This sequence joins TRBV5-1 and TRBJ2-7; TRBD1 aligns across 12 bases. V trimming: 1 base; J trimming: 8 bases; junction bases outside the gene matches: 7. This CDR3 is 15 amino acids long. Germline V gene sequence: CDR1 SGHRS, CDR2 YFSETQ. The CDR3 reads CASSLTGTGGLQQYF. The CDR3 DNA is TGCGCCAGCAGCTTGACCGGGACAGGGGGCTTACAGCAGTACTTC.

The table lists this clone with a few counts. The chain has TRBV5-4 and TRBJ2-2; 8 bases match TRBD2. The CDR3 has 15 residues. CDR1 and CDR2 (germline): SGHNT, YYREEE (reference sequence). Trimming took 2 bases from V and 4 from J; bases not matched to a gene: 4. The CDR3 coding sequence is TGTGCCAGCAGCTTCGGGGGGGCGGGCACCGGGGAGCTGTTTTTT. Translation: CASSFGGAGTGELFF.

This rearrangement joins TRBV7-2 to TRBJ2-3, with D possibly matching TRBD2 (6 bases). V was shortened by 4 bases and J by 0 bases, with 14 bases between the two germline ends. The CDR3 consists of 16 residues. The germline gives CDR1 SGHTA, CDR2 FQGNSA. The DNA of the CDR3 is TGTGCCAGCAGCTACCGGGCGGGGTCTAGCACAGATACGCAGTATTTT. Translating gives CASSYRAGSSTDTQYF.

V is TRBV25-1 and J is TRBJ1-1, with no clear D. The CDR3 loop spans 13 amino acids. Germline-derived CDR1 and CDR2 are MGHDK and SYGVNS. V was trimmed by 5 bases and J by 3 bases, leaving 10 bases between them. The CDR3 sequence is CASSRFGDTEAFF. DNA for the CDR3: TGTGCCAGCAGTAGGTTCGGGGACACTGAAGCTTTCTTT.

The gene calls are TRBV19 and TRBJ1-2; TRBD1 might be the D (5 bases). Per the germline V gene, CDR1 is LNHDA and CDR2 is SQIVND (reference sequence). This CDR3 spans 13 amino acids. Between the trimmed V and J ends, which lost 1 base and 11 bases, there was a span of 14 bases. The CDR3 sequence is CASSIASQGGYTF. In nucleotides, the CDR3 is TGTGCCAGTAGTATAGCCAGCCAGGGAGGGTACACCTTC.

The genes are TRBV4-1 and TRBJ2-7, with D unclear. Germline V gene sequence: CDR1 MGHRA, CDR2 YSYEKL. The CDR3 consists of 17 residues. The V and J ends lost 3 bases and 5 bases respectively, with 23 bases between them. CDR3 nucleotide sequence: TGCGCCAGCAGCCACCCGGCAACCAGCTCCCAGTGGGACGAGCAGTACTTC. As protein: CASSHPATSSQWDEQYF.

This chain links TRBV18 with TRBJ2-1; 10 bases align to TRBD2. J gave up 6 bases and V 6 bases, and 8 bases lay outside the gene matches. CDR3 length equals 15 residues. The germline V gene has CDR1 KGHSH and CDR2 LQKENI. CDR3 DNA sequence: TGTGCCAGCTCCCAGACTAGCGGGCGTTCCAATGAGCAGTTCTTC. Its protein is CASSQTSGRSNEQFF.

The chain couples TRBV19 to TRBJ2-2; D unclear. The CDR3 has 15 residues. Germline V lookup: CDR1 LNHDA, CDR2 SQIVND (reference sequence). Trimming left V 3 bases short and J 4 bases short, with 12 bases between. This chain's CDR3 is CASSILTAATGELFF. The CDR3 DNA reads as TGTGCCAGTAGTATTTTAACGGCGGCCACCGGGGAGCTGTTTTTT.

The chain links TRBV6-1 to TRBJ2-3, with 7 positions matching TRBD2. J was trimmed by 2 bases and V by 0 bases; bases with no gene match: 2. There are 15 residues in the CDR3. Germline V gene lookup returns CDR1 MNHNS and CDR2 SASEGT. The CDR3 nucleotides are TGTGCCAGCAGTGAAGCAGCGGGACCCACAGATACGCAGTATTTT. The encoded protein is CASSEAAGPTDTQYF.

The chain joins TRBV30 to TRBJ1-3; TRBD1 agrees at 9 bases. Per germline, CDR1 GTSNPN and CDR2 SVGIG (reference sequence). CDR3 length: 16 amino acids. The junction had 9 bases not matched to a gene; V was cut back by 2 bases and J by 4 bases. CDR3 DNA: TGTGCCTGGAGTCCCCCCGGGACAGGGACCGGAAACACCATATATTTT. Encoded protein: CAWSPPGTGTGNTIYF. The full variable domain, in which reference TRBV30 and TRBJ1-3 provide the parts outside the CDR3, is SQTIHQWPATLVQPVGSPLSLECTVEGTSNPNLYWYRQAAGRGLQLLFYSVGIGQISSEVPQNLSASRPQDRQFILSSKKLLLSDSGFYLCAWSPPGTGTGNTIYFGEGSWLTVV.

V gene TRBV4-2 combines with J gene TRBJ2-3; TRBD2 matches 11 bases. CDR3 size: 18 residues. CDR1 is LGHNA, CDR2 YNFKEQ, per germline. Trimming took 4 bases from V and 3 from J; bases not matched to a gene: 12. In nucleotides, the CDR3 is TGTGCCAGCAGCCCAAGAGTCGCCATAGCGGGAGGGACAGATACGCAGTATTTT. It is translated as CASSPRVAIAGGTDTQYF.

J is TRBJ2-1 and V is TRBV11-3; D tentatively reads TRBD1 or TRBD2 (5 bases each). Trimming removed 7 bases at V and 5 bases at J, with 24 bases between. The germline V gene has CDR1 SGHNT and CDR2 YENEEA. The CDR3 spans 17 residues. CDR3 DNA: TGTGCCAGCACCCCCTATAATATGGGACCAAAGAACAATGAGCAGTTCTTC. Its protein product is CASTPYNMGPKNNEQFF. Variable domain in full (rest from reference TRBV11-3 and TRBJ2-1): EAGVVQSPRYKIIEKKQPVAFWCNPISGHNTLYWYLQNLGQGPELLIRYENEEAVDDSQLPKDRFSAERLKGVDSTLKIQPAELGDSAVYLCASTPYNMGPKNNEQFFGPGTRLTVL.

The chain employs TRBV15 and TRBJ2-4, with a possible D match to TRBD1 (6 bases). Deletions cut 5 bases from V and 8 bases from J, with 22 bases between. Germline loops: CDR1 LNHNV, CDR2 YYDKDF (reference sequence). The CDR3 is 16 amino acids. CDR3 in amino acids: CATSFFRGRNRDIQYF. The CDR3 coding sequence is TGTGCCACCAGCTTCTTTCGCGGACGTAACAGGGACATTCAGTACTTC. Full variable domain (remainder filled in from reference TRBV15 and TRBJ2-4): DAMVIQNPRYQVTQFGKPVTLSCSQTLNHNVMYWYQQKSSQAPKLLFHYYDKDFNNEADTPDNFQSRRPNTSFCFLDIRSPGLGDTAMYLCATSFFRGRNRDIQYFGAGTRLSVL.

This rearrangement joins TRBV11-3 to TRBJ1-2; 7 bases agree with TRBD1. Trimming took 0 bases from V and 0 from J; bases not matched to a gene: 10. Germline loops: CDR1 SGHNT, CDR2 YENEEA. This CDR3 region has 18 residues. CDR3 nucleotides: TGTGCCAGCAGCTTAGAAGCCAGGGGGTGGCCAGCTAACTATGGCTACACCTTC. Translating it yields CASSLEARGWPANYGYTF. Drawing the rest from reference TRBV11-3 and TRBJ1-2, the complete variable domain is EAGVVQSPRYKIIEKKQPVAFWCNPISGHNTLYWYLQNLGQGPELLIRYENEEAVDDSQLPKDRFSAERLKGVDSTLKIQPAELGDSAVYLCASSLEARGWPANYGYTFGSGTRLTVV.

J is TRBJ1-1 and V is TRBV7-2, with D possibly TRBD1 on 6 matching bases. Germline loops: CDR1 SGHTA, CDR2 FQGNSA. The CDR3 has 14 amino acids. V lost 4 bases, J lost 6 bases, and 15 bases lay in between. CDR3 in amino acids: CASSSRGGIAEAFF. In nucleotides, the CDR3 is TGTGCCAGCAGCTCAAGGGGGGGGATTGCTGAAGCTTTCTTT.

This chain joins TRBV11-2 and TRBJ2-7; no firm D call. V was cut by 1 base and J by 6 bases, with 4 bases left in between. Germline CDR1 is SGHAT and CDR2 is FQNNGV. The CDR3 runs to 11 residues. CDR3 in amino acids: CASSLGPEQYF. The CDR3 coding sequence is TGTGCCAGCAGCTTAGGGCCCGAGCAGTACTTC.

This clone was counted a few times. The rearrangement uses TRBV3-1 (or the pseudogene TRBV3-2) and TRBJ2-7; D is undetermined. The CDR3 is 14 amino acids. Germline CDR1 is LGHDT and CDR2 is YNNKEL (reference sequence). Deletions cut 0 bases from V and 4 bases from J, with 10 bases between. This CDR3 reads CASSQDSARYEQYF. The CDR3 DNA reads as TGTGCCAGCAGCCAAGATTCAGCGAGGTACGAGCAGTACTTC.